The 27 T cell receptor beta chains in this list originate from one sample, sequenced in a study of early T cells in non-severe SARS-CoV-2 infection. TCRdb called the 5' RACE reads again in MiXCR, with one record for every CDR3 protein. The profile covers tens of thousands of distinct CDR3 sequences, with around 13% appearing a single time and approximately 4.8% taken by the ten largest. Sequenced material: whole blood. These receptors were taken from an adult who was a healthcare worker with PCR-confirmed SARS-CoV-2 infection or an uninfected control (not recorded which).

The V call is TRBV2, the J call TRBJ2-4; D is perhaps TRBD1 or TRBD2 (5 bases each). CDR3 size: 15 residues. Trimming took 8 bases from V and 0 from J, leaving 14 bases between them. Germline CDR1 reads SNHLY; CDR2 reads FYNNEI. The CDR3 bases are TGTGCCAGCCTGGACGGGGCTCTAGCCAAAAACATTCAGTACTTC. It specifies CASLDGALAKNIQYF.

This clonotype has ten or more counts. The chain recombines TRBV9 with TRBJ1-1; D gene uncertain. Looked up from germline, CDR1 is SGDLS and CDR2 is YYNGEE. The V end was cut by 4 bases, the J end by 1 base, with 5 bases between. CDR3 length equals 12 residues. The CDR3 DNA is TGTGCCAGCAGCCTCTCGAACACTGAAGCTTTCTTT. It encodes CASSLSNTEAFF. The complete variable domain, with remaining parts taken from reference TRBV9 and TRBJ1-1, reads DSGVTQTPKHLITATGQRVTLRCSPRSGDLSVYWYQQSLDQGLQFLIQYYNGEERAKGNILERFSAQQFPDLHSELNLSSLELGDSALYFCASSLSNTEAFFGQGTRLTVV.

In this sample, this clonotype turned up many times. The V call is TRBV18, the J call TRBJ1-1; D gene ambiguous. V was trimmed by 2 bases and J by 5 bases, leaving 12 bases between them. The CDR3 loop spans 14 amino acids. From germline, CDR1 is KGHSH and CDR2 LQKENI. The CDR3 reads CASSPTGVGTEAFF. DNA for the CDR3: TGTGCCAGCTCACCAACCGGGGTGGGGACTGAAGCTTTCTTT.

The J gene is TRBJ1-1, the V gene TRBV6-5; D is uncertain. V was clipped by 0 bases and J by 5 bases, with 10 bases between them. The CDR3 is 14 residues long. Germline loops: CDR1 MNHEY, CDR2 SVGAGI. CDR3 protein: CASSYSSGRTEAFF. In DNA, the CDR3 is TGTGCCAGCAGTTACTCATCCGGGAGGACTGAAGCTTTCTTT.

This chain connects TRBV7-8 to TRBJ1-2, with 8 bases matching TRBD1. The CDR3 covers 17 residues. The ends lost 5 bases at V and 3 bases at J; junction bases unmatched: 14. Germline CDR1 SGHVS, CDR2 FQNEAQ. Here the CDR3 reads CASSIRTGSEVDYGYTF. The CDR3 nucleotides are TGTGCCAGCAGCATCCGGACAGGGTCGGAGGTGGACTATGGCTACACCTTC.

This clonotype was observed a few times. This sequence joins TRBV20-1 and TRBJ2-5, with 15 bases fitting TRBD2. Germline V CDR1 and CDR2: DFQATT, SNEGSKA (reference sequence). This CDR3 has 17 residues. After removal of 0 bases from V and 1 base from J, the junction contained 3 bases not matched to a gene. The CDR3 spells CSARDGTSGGTQETQYF. Written as DNA, the CDR3 is TGCAGTGCTAGAGACGGGACTAGCGGGGGGACCCAAGAGACCCAGTACTTC.

This clonotype appeared a few times. V gene TRBV25-1 combines with J gene TRBJ2-3; D uncertain. CDR1 and CDR2 (germline): MGHDK, SYGVNS. This CDR3 comprises 12 residues. Trimming took 1 base from V and 6 from J, leaving 5 bases between them. As DNA, the CDR3 is TGTGCCAGCAGTGAATTCGCGGATACGCAGTATTTT. Its translation is CASSEFADTQYF.

This clonotype has a count of ten or more. The chain has TRBV3-1 and TRBJ2-7; D is ambiguous. The ends were cut back, 4 bases at V and 3 bases at J, with 10 bases in the middle. This CDR3 comprises 13 residues. Per germline, CDR1 LGHDT and CDR2 YNNKEL (reference sequence). The CDR3, as DNA: TGTGCCAGCAGCCCGCTTGGGATCTACGAGCAGTACTTC. Amino acids: CASSPLGIYEQYF.

For the CDR3, the DNA is TGTGCCAGCAGCTGGAGGGGGCGCGGCACTGAAGCTTTCTTT. Translating gives CASSWRGRGTEAFF. J is TRBJ1-1 and V is TRBV7-2, with 7 bases identical to TRBD1. Germline CDR1 is SGHTA and CDR2 is FQGNSA. This CDR3 is built from 14 residues. V shed 4 bases, J shed 4 bases, and the junction held 6 bases outside the gene matches. Complete variable domain (other parts from reference TRBV7-2 and TRBJ1-1): GAGVSQSPSNKVTEKGKDVELRCDPISGHTALYWYRQSLGQGLEFLIYFQGNSAPDKSGLPSDRFSAERTGGSVSTLTIQRTQQEDSAVYLCASSWRGRGTEAFFGQGTRLTVV.

Comments on this clonotype: A much larger clone lies one base from this, so it may be a read error. V usage is TRBV7-2 and J usage is TRBJ1-4; 9 nucleotides match TRBD1. CDR1 and CDR2 (germline): SGHTA, FQGNSA. This CDR3 contains 15 residues. The ends lost 5 bases at V and 9 bases at J; junction bases unmatched: 10. DNA of the CDR3: TGTGCCAGCAGCGCCGCCGGGACAGGGAGGAAAAAACTGTTTTTT. It translates to CASSAAGTGRKKLFF.

This clonotype occurred many times. The chain joins TRBV21-1 to TRBJ2-7. TRBV21-1 is deemed a pseudogene. The CDR3 covers 12 residues. The CDR3 sequence: CASSKAGYEQYF. The CDR3 coding sequence is TGTGCCAGCAGCAAAGCGGGCTACGAGCAGTACTTC.

This clonotype was detected a few times. The chain is built from TRBV29-1 and TRBJ2-7, with D unresolved. The CDR3 extends over 11 amino acids. V was cut by 4 bases and J by 2 bases, with 6 bases left in between. Per germline, CDR1 SQVTM and CDR2 ANQGSEA. The CDR3 DNA is TGCAGCGTTGTTGGAGCCTACGAGCAGTACTTC. It is translated as CSVVGAYEQYF.

V is TRBV19 and J is TRBJ2-2; D call uncertain. Trimming shortened V by 4 bases and J by 0 bases, and 9 bases separated the two germline ends. Per the germline V gene, CDR1 is LNHDA and CDR2 is SQIVND (reference sequence). The CDR3 runs to 15 residues. The CDR3 bases are TGTGCCAGTAGTAGCGGCAGTGCGAACACCGGGGAGCTGTTTTTT. Translated: CASSSGSANTGELFF.

This clonotype was seen a handful of times. This chain joins TRBV6-6 and TRBJ2-2; D might be TRBD2 (7 bases). V was pared by 0 bases and J by 5 bases, with 16 bases between. The CDR3 has 17 amino acids. Germline CDR1 MNHNY, CDR2 SVGAGI (reference sequence). CDR3 protein: CASSYSRFGGRTGELFF. The DNA for the CDR3 is TGTGCCAGCAGTTACTCCCGGTTCGGGGGGCGTACCGGGGAGCTGTTTTTT.

This clonotype has at least ten counts. V and J are TRBV6-2 or TRBV6-3 and TRBJ2-7, with 8 nucleotides matching TRBD2. The junction had 4 bases not matched to a gene; V was cut back by 0 bases and J by 3 bases. This CDR3 contains 15 residues. Germline V gives CDR1 MNHEY, CDR2 SVGEGT. This chain's CDR3 is CASSYSLGTSYEQYF. CDR3 bases: TGTGCCAGCAGTTACTCCCTCGGGACTAGCTACGAGCAGTACTTC.

This clonotype was seen repeatedly, ten times or more. This chain connects TRBV18 to TRBJ2-4; D not resolved. V lost 2 bases, J lost 8 bases, and 7 bases lay in between. Germline CDR1 KGHSH, CDR2 LQKENI. The CDR3 contains 12 residues. CDR3 sequence (DNA): TGTGCCAGCTCACCAGGAGTGGACATTCAGTACTTC. Protein product: CASSPGVDIQYF.

Comment on this clonotype: A single base separates this from a much larger clone, so it may be a read error. The chain recombines TRBV10-1 with TRBJ2-3, with unresolved D. Germline lookup yields CDR1 WNHNN and CDR2 SYGVQD (reference sequence). The ends were cut back, 2 bases at V and 6 bases at J, with 12 bases in the middle. The CDR3 loop spans 14 amino acids. The CDR3 is CASSETWGFDTQYF. CDR3 nucleotide sequence: TGCGCCAGCAGTGAGACTTGGGGTTTCGATACGCAGTATTTT.

This clonotype was seen only a few times. This chain joins TRBV11-2 and TRBJ2-1; D may be TRBD2 (6 bases). Trimming left V 8 bases short and J 7 bases short, with 18 bases between. Looked up from germline, CDR1 is SGHAT and CDR2 is FQNNGV. The CDR3 contains 14 residues. This chain's CDR3 is CASGNRELGNEQFF. In DNA, the CDR3 is TGTGCCAGCGGGAACCGGGAGTTAGGGAATGAGCAGTTCTTC.

This chain joins TRBV20-1 and TRBJ1-5; the match to TRBD1 covers 7 bases. There are 17 residues in the CDR3. Germline lookup yields CDR1 DFQATT and CDR2 SNEGSKA (reference sequence). J was trimmed by 1 base and V by 1 base; bases with no gene match: 10. The CDR3 is CSARAYRTGPSNQPQHF. The CDR3 DNA reads as TGCAGTGCTAGAGCCTACCGGACAGGACCCAGCAATCAGCCCCAGCATTTT.

The chain recombines TRBV4-3 with TRBJ2-2; D is unclear. Deletions cut 0 bases from V and 5 bases from J, with 10 bases between. Germline lookup yields CDR1 LGHNA and CDR2 YSLEER. The CDR3 is 15 amino acids. CDR3 residues: CASSQDSLSTGELFF. As DNA, the CDR3 is TGCGCCAGCAGCCAAGATAGCCTAAGTACCGGGGAGCTGTTTTTT.

Concerning this clonotype itself: A clone one base away is much larger, so this may be a read error. The chain couples TRBV13 to TRBJ1-1, with D maybe TRBD1 (5 bases). Trimming took off 2 bases at V and 3 bases at J, with 10 bases between the two ends. The CDR3 spans 14 residues. CDR1 PRHDT and CDR2 FYEKMQ come from the germline V gene (reference sequence). The DNA of the CDR3 is TGTGCCAGCAGCTTAAGAGGAGGGGACACTGAAGCTTTCTTT. Protein sequence: CASSLRGGDTEAFF.

This clonotype was counted at least ten times. The chain has TRBV6-5 and TRBJ1-4, with 8 bases aligning to TRBD1. This CDR3 is 15 amino acids long. Germline CDR1 and CDR2: MNHEY and SVGAGI. V shed 2 bases and J 4 bases; nucleotides not matched to a gene: 3. The CDR3 loop reads CASSYGQGVNEKLFF. CDR3 coding DNA: TGTGCCAGCAGTTACGGACAGGGAGTTAATGAAAAACTGTTTTTT.

This clonotype occurred many times. V gene TRBV12-3 or TRBV12-4 combines with J gene TRBJ2-3, with TRBD1 matching 8 bases. The CDR3 covers 14 residues. The V segment lost 5 bases and the J segment 4 bases; nucleotides outside the gene matches: 5. The CDR3 nucleotides are TGTGCCAGCAGTCGTGGACAGGGAGCAGATACGCAGTATTTT. It is translated as CASSRGQGADTQYF.

The rearrangement joins TRBV6-5 to TRBJ1-5, with 10 bases matching TRBD1. The CDR3 extends over 12 amino acids. Losses at the gene ends were 8 bases for V and 11 bases for J; bases not matched to a gene: 6. Germline V gene data show CDR1 as MNHEY and CDR2 as SVGAGI. The CDR3 sequence: CASGTGAVSQHF. The CDR3 DNA sequence: TGTGCCAGCGGGACAGGGGCAGTTTCCCAGCATTTT.

The sample holds many counts of this clonotype. The V gene is TRBV4-1, the J gene TRBJ2-4, with D perhaps matching TRBD2 (5 bases). Trimming removed 5 bases from V and 8 bases from J, with 19 bases in between. The CDR3 extends over 15 amino acids. Germline V gene sequence: CDR1 MGHRA, CDR2 YSYEKL. The CDR3 region is CASSDYRASEYIQYF. The DNA for the CDR3 is TGCGCCAGCAGCGACTATAGGGCTAGTGAGTACATTCAGTACTTC.

The table lists this clonotype with many counts. The CDR3 loop reads CASSWEFKDLSNQPQHF. The CDR3 DNA is TGTGCCAGCAGTTGGGAATTTAAAGACCTTAGCAATCAGCCCCAGCATTTT. The chain joins TRBV12-3 or TRBV12-4 to TRBJ1-5; no reliable D call. The CDR3 is 17 amino acids. The ends were cut back, 4 bases at V and 0 bases at J, with 16 bases in the middle.

This clonotype was detected many times. The chain links TRBV15 to TRBJ1-5; D is possibly TRBD1 (6 bases). Germline CDR1 LNHNV, CDR2 YYDKDF (reference sequence). V dropped 1 base and J dropped 4 bases, with 11 bases sitting between them. The length of the CDR3 is 15 residues. The DNA for the CDR3 is TGTGCCACCAGCAGAGGTAACAGGGAGAATCAGCCCCAGCATTTT. It translates to CATSRGNRENQPQHF.